There are a few counts of the clone carrying this TCR beta chain. The source of the sample is a study of regulatory T cells in long-lasting Graves disease. This sample's time point: persistent/refractory GD, antithyroid drugs over 5 years with positive TRAb. PBMC RNA served as the TCR library source. TCR beta libraries were built with iRepertoire HTBI primers and Arm-PCR of CDR3 regions. TCRdb independently ran MiXCR on the multiplex PCR reads; one entry per CDR3 protein. The sample gives about 660,000 distinct CDR3 sequences, 25% to 30% of which show up once; under 55% is in the top ten. The origin of this receptor is a female donor with Graves disease. Specimen: peripheral blood mononuclear cells (PBMCs), collected when the disease was refractory, from a patient treated with antithyroid drugs.

CDR3 coding DNA: TGCGCCAGCAGCTCTAACATGGATCAGCCCCAGCATTTT. Amino acid sequence: CASSSNMDQPQHF. This chain connects TRBV5-1 to TRBJ1-5, with D unclear. V was trimmed by 3 bases and J by 5 bases, leaving 9 bases between them. CDR3 length: 13 amino acids. Germline loops: CDR1 SGHRS, CDR2 YFSETQ. Looking up the rest from reference TRBV5-1 and TRBJ1-5 gives the full variable domain: KAGVTQTPRYLIKTRGQQVTLSCSPISGHRSVSWYQQTPGQGLQFLFEYFSETQRNKGNFPGRFSGRQFSNSRSEMNVSTLELGDSALYLCASSSNMDQPQHFGDGTRLSIL.